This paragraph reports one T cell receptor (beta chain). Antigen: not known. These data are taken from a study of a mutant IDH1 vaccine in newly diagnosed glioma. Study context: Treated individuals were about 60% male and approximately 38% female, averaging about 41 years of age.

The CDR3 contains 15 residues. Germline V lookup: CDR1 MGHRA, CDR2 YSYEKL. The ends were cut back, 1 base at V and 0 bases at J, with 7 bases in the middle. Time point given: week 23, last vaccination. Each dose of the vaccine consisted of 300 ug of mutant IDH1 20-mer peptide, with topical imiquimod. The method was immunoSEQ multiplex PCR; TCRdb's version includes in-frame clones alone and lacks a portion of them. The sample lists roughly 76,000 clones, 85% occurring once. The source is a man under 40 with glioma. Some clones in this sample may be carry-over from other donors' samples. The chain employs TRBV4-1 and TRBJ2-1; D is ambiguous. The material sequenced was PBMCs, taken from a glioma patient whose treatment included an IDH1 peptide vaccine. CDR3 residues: CASSQAPSSYNEQFF. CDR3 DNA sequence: TGCGCCAGCAGCCAAGCTCCGAGCTCCTACAATGAGCAGTTCTTC.